The clone carrying this T cell receptor beta chain has a handful of counts. Its matching antigen is unknown. From germline, CDR1 is SGHTA and CDR2 FQGNSA. V gave up 3 bases and J gave up 3 bases, with 9 bases separating them. The CDR3 totals 14 residues. The source of the sample is a study of T cells after yellow fever vaccination. By 5'RACE template switching, TCR cDNA was produced, with a universal primer site and UMIs added in the process. TCRdb re-analysed the 5' RACE reads in MiXCR, keeping a single row per CDR3 protein. The sample records just under 600,000 distinct CDR3 sequences, roughly 14% being singletons. Study conclusions and caveats: Most clones from primary vaccination were detected again post-booster (roughly 96% CD4, 88% CD8). A limited proportion of clonotypes was detected within both the CD4 and CD8 compartments. FACS-sorted repertoires could harbor abundant contaminating bulk-population clonotypes.

The TCR sequence derives from a man aged 25 to 40 who received the YFV17D yellow fever vaccine. This material consisted of PBMCs, taken on the day of the yellow fever booster vaccination. The rearrangement links TRBV7-2 to TRBJ1-5; no definite D call. CDR3 protein: CASSFSRDNQPQHF. The CDR3 region has the DNA TGTGCCAGCAGCTTTAGCCGAGACAATCAGCCCCAGCATTTT.